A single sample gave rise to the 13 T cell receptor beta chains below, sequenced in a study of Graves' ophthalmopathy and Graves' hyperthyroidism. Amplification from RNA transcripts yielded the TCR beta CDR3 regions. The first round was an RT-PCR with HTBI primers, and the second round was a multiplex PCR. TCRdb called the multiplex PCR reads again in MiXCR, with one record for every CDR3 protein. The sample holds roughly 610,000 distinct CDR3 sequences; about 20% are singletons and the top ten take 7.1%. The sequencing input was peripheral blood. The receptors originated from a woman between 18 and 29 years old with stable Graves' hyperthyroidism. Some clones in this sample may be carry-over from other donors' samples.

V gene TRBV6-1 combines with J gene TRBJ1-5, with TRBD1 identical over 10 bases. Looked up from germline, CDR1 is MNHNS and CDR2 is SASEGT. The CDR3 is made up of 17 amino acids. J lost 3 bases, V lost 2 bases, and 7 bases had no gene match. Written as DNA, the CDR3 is TGTGCCAGCAGTGAAAATCCCGGGACAGGGGTCAATCAGCCCCAGCATTTT. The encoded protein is CASSENPGTGVNQPQHF.

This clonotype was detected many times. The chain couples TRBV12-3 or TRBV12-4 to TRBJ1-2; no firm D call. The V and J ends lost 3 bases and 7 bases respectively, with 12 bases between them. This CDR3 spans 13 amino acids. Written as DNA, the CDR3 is TGTGCCAGCAGTTTCCGGGGTATAGGTGGCTACACCTTC. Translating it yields CASSFRGIGGYTF.

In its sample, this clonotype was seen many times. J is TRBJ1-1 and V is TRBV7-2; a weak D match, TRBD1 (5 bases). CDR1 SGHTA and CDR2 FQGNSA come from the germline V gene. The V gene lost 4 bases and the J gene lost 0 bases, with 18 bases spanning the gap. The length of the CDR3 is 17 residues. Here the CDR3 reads CASSSARGWIMNTEAFF. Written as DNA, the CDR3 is TGTGCCAGCAGCTCAGCGAGGGGATGGATAATGAACACTGAAGCTTTCTTT.

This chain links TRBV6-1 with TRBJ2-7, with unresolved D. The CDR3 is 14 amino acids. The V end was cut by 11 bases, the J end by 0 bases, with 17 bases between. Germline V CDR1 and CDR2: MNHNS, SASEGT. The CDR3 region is CASQREASSYEQYF. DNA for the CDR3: TGTGCCTCCCAGCGCGAAGCGAGCTCCTACGAGCAGTACTTC.

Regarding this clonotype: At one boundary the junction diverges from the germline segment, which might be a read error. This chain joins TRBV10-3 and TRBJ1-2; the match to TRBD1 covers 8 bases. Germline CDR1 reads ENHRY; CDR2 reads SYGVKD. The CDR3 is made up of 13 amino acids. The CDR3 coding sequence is TGTGCCACCAGTCCTCAGGGGGCGGGTGGCTACACCTTC. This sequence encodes CATSPQGAGGYTF.

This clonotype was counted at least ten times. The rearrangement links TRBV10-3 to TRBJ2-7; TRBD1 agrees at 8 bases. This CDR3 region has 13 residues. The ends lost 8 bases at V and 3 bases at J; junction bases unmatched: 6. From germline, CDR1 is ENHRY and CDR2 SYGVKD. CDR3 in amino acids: CAIGTGPRYEQYF. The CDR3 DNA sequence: TGTGCCATCGGGACAGGACCCCGCTACGAGCAGTACTTC.

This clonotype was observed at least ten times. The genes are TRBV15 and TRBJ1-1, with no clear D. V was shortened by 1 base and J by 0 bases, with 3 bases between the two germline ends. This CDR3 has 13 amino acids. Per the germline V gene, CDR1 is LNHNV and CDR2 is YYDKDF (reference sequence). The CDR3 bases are TGTGCCACCAGCAGAGGGGTGAACACTGAAGCTTTCTTT. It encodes CATSRGVNTEAFF.

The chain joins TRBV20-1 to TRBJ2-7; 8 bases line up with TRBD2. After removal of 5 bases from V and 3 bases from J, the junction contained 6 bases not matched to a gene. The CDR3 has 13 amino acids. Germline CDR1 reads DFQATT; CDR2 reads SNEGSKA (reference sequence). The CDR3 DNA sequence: TGCAGTGCTGGGCTAGCGGGTCTCTACGAGCAGTACTTC. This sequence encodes CSAGLAGLYEQYF.

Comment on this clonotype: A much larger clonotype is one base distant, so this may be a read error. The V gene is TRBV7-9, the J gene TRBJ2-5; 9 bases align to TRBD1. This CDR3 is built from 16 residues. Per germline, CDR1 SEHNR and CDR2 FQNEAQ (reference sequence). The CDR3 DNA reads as TGTGCCGGCAGCGTTGGGACAGGGCCTATCGGGGAGACCCAGTACTTC. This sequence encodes CAGSVGTGPIGETQYF. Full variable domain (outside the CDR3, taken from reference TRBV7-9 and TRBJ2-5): DTGVSQNPRHKITKRGQNVTFRCDPISEHNRLYWYRQTLGQGPEFLTYFQNEAQLEKSRLLSDRFSAERPKGSFSTLEIQRTEQGDSAMYLCAGSVGTGPIGETQYFGPGTRLLVL.

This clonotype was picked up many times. The CDR3 protein is CASSQDRGSGYTF. The CDR3 DNA sequence: TGTGCCAGCAGTCAAGACAGGGGGAGTGGCTACACCTTC. The V and J genes are TRBV6-1 and TRBJ1-2; TRBD1 matches 9 bases. The germline V gene encodes CDR1 MNHNS and CDR2 SASEGT. CDR3 length: 13 residues. Trimming took 5 bases from V and 7 from J; bases not matched to a gene: 5.

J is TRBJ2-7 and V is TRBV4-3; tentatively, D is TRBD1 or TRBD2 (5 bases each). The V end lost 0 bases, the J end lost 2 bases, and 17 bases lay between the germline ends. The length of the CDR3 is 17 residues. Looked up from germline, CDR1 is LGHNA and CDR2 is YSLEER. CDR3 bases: TGCGCCAGCAGCCAAGAATGGGGGTCCGGGGCCACCTACGAGCAGTACTTC. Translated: CASSQEWGSGATYEQYF.

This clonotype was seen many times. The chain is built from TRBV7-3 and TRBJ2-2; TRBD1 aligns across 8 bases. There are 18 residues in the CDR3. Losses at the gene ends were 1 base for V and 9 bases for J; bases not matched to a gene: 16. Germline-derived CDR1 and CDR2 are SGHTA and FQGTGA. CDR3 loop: CASSLKGVPGQASRELFF. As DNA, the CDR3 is TGTGCCAGCAGCTTAAAAGGGGTGCCGGGACAGGCAAGCCGGGAGCTGTTTTTT.

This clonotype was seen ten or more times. DNA for the CDR3: TGTGCTAGTGGTTTGGTACTTGACAGGTACACTGAAGCTTTCTTT. The encoded protein is CASGLVLDRYTEAFF. This chain connects TRBV12-5 to TRBJ1-1; possibly TRBD1 for D (6 bases). Trimming removed 0 bases from V and 3 bases from J, with 11 bases in between. This CDR3 region has 15 residues. The germline gives CDR1 LGHNT, CDR2 FRNRAP.